The entry that follows covers one T cell receptor (beta chain) sequence. Its antigen is not identified. UMI-labeled 5' RACE yielded the TRB cDNA libraries. From the 5' RACE reads, TCRdb lists one entry per CDR3 protein and no DNA. This sample's table has about 63,000 distinct CDR3 sequences. These data belong to a study of CXCR3-negative and CXCR3-positive naive CD8 T cells. On the study more broadly: The total count of TRB reads reached about 135 million, and each library contributed about 1.5 +/- 0.3 million.

There are 11 residues in the CDR3. Germline assignment: CDR1 GTSNPN and CDR2 SVGIG (reference sequence). General study findings and limits: Naive cells that were CXCR3-positive had more hydrophobic TRB CDR3s (compared with CXCR3-negative naive cells).

Sequences were obtained from naive CXCR3+ CD8+ T cells from blood. Specified subset: CD45RO-CCR7+CD27+CD95- naive CD8+ T cells expressing CXCR3 (TNR3+). The chain joins TRBV30 to TRBJ1-1. This clonotype originated in a human donor in good health. Some clones in this sample may be carry-over from other donors' samples. CDR3 loop: CAWTNGREAFF.